Described below is a single T cell receptor beta chain sequence and its context. Other DNA sequences of this sample code for an identical CDR3. Assay used: immunoSEQ multiplex PCR; TCRdb lists only in-frame clones, some missing. The table records 12,000 to 15,000 clones, about 30% of them present only once. Co-plating was performed using roughly 200,000 CFSE-labeled responder cells and roughly 200,000 irradiated, violet-dye-labeled stimulator cells. This record belongs to a study of graft-versus-host responses after intestinal transplantation. Trimming removed 5 bases from V and 0 bases from J; junction bases left unmatched: 10. The CDR3 is made up of 17 amino acids. The germline V gene encodes CDR1 MNHEY and CDR2 SMNVEV (reference sequence).

The chain recombines TRBV27 with TRBJ2-1, with 7 positions matching TRBD1. Sequences were derived from alloreactive CD8+ T cells from a mixed lymphocyte reaction culture, sampled before intestinal transplant. The subset was: CFSE-low proliferating T cells sorted from roughly 6-day pre-transplant mixed lymphocyte reaction (GvH or HvG direction). The clonotype originates from a human patient who received an intestinal transplant. The CDR3 coding sequence is TGTGCCAGCAGTCCAAGATCGGGACAGATCTCCTACAATGAGCAGTTCTTC. Its translation: CASSPRSGQISYNEQFF.